A single T cell receptor (beta chain) is shown here with its context. The sample is drawn from a study of technical replicates of blood from several donors. V lost 5 bases to trimming and J lost 2 bases, with 14 bases between them. CDR1 and CDR2 from the germline V gene are SGHRS and YFSETQ. The CDR3 contains 14 residues. TCRdb's table, derived via immunoSEQ multiplex PCR, lists solely in-frame clones and lacks some. This table has around 83,000 clones, around 94% appearing once. J is TRBJ2-7 and V is TRBV5-1; possibly TRBD1 for D (6 bases). Sequencing used T cells isolated from PBMCs. The receptor comes from a human donor in good health. The CDR3 protein is CASRLMTGAYEQYF. In DNA form, the CDR3 reads TGCGCCAGCAGGCTAATGACAGGAGCCTACGAGCAGTACTTC.